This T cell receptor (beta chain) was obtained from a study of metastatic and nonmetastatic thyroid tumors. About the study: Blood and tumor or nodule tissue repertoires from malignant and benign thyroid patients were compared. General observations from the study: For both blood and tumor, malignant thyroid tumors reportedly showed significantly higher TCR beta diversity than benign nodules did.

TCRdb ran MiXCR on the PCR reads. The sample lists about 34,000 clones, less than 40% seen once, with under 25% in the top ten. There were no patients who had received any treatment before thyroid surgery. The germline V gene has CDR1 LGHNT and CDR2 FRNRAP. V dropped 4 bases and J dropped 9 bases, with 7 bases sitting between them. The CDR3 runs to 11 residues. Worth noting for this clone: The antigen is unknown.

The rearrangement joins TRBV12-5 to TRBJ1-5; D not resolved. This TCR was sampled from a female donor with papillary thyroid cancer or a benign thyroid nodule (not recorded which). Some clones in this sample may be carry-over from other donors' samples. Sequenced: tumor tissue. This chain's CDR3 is CASGSYVPQHF. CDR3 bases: TGTGCTAGTGGTTCCTACGTGCCCCAGCATTTT.